The rows below give T cell receptor beta chains drawn from one sample of a study of blood T cell repertoires in COVID-19. The data were produced by immunoSEQ multiplex PCR, yet TCRdb's version contains in-frame clones alone and is incomplete. The table includes about 92,000 clones, about 85% detected once. What was sequenced was peripheral blood. Receptor source: a human donor in a cohort sampled during active COVID-19. Both conserved end residues are part of each CDR3. A D gene is named only where the DNA matches it firmly. Clone size is not always given. Where it is, it says once, few, many or a class for expanded clones.

CDR3,DNA,V,size,D,J
CATSRDSRGGFGNQPQHF,TGTGCCACCAGCAGAGATTCTAGGGGAGGGTTTGGCAATCAGCCCCAGCATTTT,TRBV15,.,.,TRBJ1-5
CASSLSVGGRDSPLHF,TGCGCCAGCAGCTTGTCAGTCGGGGGTAGGGATTCACCCCTCCACTTT,TRBV5-1,.,.,TRBJ1-6
CASSRGTVTFNSPLHF,TGTGCCAGCAGCCGGGGGACTGTTACTTTTAATTCACCCCTCCACTTT,TRBV4-2,.,.,TRBJ1-6
CASAAGQGNQPQHF,TGTGCCAGTGCTGCGGGACAGGGGAATCAGCCCCAGCATTTT,TRBV19,.,TRBD1,TRBJ1-5
CASSPGTSGGADTQYF,TGCGCCAGCAGCCCCGGGACTAGCGGGGGCGCAGATACGCAGTATTTT,TRBV5-1,.,TRBD2,TRBJ2-3
CASSIQGNKNIQYF,TGTGCCAGTAGTATTCAGGGGAACAAAAACATTCAGTACTTC,TRBV19,.,.,TRBJ2-4
CASSSVTGTGWYEQYF,TGTGCCAGCAGTTCCGTAACCGGGACAGGGTGGTACGAGCAGTACTTC,TRBV7-9,.,TRBD1,TRBJ2-7
CASSPVLIKPYEQYF,TGTGCCAGCTCACCGGTGTTAATAAAGCCCTACGAGCAGTACTTC,TRBV18,.,.,TRBJ2-7
CASSPGTSGLHETQYF,TGTGCCAGCAGCCCGGGGACTAGCGGCCTTCATGAGACCCAGTACTTC,TRBV11-3,.,TRBD2,TRBJ2-5
CASSLGDRGGELFF,TGCGCCAGCAGCTTGGGAGACAGGGGCGGGGAGCTGTTTTTT,TRBV5-1,few,TRBD1,TRBJ2-2
CASSTKPGQAFF,TGTGCCAGCAGCACTAAACCCGGACAGGCTTTCTTT,TRBV3-1/TRBV3-2,.,.,TRBJ1-1
CATSDGAGRDITDTQYF,TGTGCCACCAGTGACGGGGCAGGGCGGGATATCACAGATACGCAGTATTTT,TRBV24-1,once,.,TRBJ2-3
CASSLSREARTDTQYF,TGTGCCAGCAGCTTATCGCGGGAGGCCCGCACAGATACGCAGTATTTT,TRBV5-4,.,TRBD2,TRBJ2-3
CASSARLQNRGIVTAEAFF,TGTGCCAGCAGCGCCCGTCTCCAGAACAGGGGGATAGTGACGGCTGAAGCTTTCTTT,TRBV9,.,TRBD1,TRBJ1-1
CASSPQPTGNYGYTF,TGTGCCAGCAGCCCCCAACCTACAGGGAACTATGGCTACACCTTC,TRBV5-5,.,.,TRBJ1-2
CASRAGGRVNEQFF,TGTGCCAGCAGGGCAGGGGGCAGAGTCAATGAGCAGTTCTTC,TRBV7-2,.,TRBD1,TRBJ2-1
CASSYSTGGLYNEQYF,TGTGCCAGCAGTTACTCGACCGGGGGGCTTTATAACGAGCAGTACTTC,TRBV6-2/TRBV6-3,.,.,TRBJ2-7
CASSQGHGQGGTQYF,TGCGCCAGCAGCCAAGGTCATGGACAGGGAGGTACGCAGTATTTT,TRBV4-3,.,TRBD1,TRBJ2-3
CASSSGTGGAGGYTF,TGTGCCAGCAGCTCTGGGACAGGGGGCGCGGGAGGCTACACCTTC,TRBV7-9,.,TRBD1,TRBJ1-2
CASRASLGRDIF,TGTGCCAGCAGAGCCAGCCTCGGACGGGACATATTT,TRBV2,few,.,TRBJ1-3